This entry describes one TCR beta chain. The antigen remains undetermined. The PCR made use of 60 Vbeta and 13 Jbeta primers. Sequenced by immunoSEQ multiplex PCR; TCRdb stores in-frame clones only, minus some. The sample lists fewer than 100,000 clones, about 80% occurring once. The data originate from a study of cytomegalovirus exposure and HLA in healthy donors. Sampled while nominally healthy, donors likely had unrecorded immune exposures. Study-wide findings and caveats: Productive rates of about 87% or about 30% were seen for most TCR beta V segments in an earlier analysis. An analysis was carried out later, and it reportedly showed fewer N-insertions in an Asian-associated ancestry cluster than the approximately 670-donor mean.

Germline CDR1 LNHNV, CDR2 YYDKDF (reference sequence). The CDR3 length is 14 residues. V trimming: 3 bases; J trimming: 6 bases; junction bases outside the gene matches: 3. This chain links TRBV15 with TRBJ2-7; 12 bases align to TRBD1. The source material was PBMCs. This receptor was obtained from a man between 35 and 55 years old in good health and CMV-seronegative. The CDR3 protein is CATSRGQGAFEQYF. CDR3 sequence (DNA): TGTGCCACCAGCAGGGGACAGGGGGCATTCGAGCAGTACTTC.